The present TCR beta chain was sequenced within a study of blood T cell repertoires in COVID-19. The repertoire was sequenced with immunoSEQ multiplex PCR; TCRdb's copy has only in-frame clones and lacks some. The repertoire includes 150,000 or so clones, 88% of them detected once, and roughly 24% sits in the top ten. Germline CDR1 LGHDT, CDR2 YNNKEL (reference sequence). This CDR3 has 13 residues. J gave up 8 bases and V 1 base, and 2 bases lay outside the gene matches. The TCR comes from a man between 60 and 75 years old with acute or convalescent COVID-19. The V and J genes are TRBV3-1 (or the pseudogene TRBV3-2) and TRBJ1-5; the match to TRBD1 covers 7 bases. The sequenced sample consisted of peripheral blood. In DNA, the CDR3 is TGTGCCAGCAGCCAAGGGGACAGCAAGCCCCAGCATTTT. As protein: CASSQGDSKPQHF.